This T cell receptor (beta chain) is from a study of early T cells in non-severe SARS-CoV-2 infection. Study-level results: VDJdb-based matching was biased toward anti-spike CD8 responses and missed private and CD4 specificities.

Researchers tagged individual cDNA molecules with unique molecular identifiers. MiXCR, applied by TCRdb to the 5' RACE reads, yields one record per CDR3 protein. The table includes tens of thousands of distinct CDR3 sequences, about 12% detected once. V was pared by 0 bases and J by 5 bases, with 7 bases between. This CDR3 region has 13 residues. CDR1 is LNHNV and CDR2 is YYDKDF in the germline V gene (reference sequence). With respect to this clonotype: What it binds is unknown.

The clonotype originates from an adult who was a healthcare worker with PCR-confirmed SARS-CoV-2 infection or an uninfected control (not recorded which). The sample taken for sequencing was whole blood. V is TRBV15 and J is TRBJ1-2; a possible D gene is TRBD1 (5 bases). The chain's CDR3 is CATSREEGYGYTF. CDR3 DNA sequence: TGTGCCACCAGCAGAGAAGAGGGGTATGGCTACACCTTC.